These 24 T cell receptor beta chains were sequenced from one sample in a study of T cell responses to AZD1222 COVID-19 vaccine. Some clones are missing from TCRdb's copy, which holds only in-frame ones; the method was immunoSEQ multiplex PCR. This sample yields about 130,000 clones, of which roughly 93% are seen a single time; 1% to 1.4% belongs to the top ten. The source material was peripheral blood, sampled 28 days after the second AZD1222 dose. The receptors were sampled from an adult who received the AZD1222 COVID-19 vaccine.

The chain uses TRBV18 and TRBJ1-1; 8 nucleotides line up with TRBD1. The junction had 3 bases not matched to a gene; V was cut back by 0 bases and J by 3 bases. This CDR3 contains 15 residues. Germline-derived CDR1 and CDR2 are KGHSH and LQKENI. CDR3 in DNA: TGTGCCAGCTCACCACCTGGCAGGGGGCACACTGAAGCTTTCTTT. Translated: CASSPPGRGHTEAFF.

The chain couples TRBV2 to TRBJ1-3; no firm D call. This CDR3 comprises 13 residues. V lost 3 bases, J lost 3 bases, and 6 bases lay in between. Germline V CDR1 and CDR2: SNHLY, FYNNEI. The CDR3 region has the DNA TGTGCCAGCAGTGATCAGAGTGGAAACACCATATATTTT. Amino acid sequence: CASSDQSGNTIYF.

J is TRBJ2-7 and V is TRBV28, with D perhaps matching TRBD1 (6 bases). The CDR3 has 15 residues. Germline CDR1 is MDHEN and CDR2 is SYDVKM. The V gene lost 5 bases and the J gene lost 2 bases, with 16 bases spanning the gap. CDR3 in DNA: TGTGCCAGCAGTGCTGTTTCAGGGGAAACCTACGAGCAGTACTTC. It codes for CASSAVSGETYEQYF.

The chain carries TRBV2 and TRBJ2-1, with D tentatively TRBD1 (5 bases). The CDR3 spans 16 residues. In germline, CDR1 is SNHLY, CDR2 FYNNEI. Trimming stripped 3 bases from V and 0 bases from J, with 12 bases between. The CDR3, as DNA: TGTGCCAGCAGTGATGCCAGGGCGAGCTCCTACAATGAGCAGTTCTTC. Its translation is CASSDARASSYNEQFF.

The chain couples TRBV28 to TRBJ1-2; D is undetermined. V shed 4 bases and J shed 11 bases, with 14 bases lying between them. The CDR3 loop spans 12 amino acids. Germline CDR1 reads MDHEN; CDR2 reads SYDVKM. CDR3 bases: TGTGCCAGCAGTTCCGACACCCTGGCTTACACCTTC. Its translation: CASSSDTLAYTF.

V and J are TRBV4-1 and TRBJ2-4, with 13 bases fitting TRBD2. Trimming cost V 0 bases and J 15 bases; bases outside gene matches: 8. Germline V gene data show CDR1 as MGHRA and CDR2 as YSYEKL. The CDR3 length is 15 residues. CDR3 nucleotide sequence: TGCGCCAGCAGCCAAGATGATGGACTAGCGGGAGCGGGGTACTTC. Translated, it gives CASSQDDGLAGAGYF.

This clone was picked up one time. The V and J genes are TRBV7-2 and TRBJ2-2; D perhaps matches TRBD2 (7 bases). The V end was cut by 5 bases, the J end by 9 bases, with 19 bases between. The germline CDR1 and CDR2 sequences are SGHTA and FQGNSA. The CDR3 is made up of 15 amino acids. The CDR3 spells CASSRLGGGHRELFF. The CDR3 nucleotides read TGTGCCAGCAGCCGTCTTGGCGGGGGCCACCGGGAGCTGTTTTTT.

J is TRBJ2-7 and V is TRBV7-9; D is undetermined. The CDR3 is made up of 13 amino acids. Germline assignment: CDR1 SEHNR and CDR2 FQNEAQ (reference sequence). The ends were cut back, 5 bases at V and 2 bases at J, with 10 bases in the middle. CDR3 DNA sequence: TGTGCCAGCAGCCTAGAGGTGGCCTACGAGCAGTACTTC. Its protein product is CASSLEVAYEQYF.

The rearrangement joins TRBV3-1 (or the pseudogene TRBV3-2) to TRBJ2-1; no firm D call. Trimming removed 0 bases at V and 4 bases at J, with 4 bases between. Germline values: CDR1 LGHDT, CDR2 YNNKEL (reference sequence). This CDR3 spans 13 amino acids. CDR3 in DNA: TGTGCCAGCAGCCAAGAATTATACAATGAGCAGTTCTTC. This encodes CASSQELYNEQFF.

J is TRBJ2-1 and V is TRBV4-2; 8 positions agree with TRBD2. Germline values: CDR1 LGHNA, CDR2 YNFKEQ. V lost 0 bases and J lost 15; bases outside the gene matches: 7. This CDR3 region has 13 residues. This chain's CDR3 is CASSQDEVAGLFF. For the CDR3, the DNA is TGTGCCAGCAGCCAAGATGAGGTAGCGGGGTTGTTCTTC.

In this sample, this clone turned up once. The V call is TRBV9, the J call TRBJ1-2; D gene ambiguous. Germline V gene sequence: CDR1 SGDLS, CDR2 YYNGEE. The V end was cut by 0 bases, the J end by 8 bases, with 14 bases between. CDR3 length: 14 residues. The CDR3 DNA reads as TGTGCCAGCAGCGTAGGTGAAGGCAACGGGGGCTACACCTTC. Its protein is CASSVGEGNGGYTF. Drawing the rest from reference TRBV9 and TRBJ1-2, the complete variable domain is DSGVTQTPKHLITATGQRVTLRCSPRSGDLSVYWYQQSLDQGLQFLIQYYNGEERAKGNILERFSAQQFPDLHSELNLSSLELGDSALYFCASSVGEGNGGYTFGSGTRLTVV.

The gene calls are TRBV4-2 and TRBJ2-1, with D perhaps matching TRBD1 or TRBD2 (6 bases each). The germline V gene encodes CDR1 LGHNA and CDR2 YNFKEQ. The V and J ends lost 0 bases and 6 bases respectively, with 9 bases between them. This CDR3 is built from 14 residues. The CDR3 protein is CASSQDSGANEQFF. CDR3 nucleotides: TGTGCCAGCAGCCAAGATTCGGGGGCCAATGAGCAGTTCTTC.

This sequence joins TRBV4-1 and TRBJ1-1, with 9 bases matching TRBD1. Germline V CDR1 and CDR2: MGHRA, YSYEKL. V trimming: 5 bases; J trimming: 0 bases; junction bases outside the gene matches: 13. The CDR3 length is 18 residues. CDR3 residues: CASSLRGTGSPMNTEAFF. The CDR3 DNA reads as TGCGCCAGCAGCTTGCGAGGGACAGGGTCCCCCATGAACACTGAAGCTTTCTTT.

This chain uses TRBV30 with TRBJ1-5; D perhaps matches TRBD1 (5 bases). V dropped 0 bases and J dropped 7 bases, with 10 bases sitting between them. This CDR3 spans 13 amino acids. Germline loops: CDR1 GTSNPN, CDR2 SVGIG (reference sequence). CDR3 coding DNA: TGTGCCTGGAGTGTGGGGGTTCGGCAGCCCCAGCATTTT. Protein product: CAWSVGVRQPQHF.

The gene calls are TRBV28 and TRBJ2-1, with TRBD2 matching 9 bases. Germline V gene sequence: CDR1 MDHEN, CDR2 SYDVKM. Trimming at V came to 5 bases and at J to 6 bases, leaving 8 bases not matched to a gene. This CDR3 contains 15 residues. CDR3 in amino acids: CASSPLAGGGNEQFF. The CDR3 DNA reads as TGTGCCAGCAGTCCGCTGGCGGGAGGGGGCAATGAGCAGTTCTTC.

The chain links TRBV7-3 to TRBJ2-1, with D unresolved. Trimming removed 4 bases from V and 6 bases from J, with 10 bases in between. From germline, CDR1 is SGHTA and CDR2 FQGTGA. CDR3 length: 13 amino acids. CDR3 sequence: CASSSSTGNEQFF. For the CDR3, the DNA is TGTGCCAGCAGCTCCTCGACCGGCAATGAGCAGTTCTTC.

CDR3 in amino acids: CASSLGTGGWNTEAFF. In DNA, the CDR3 is TGTGCCAGCAGCTTAGGGACAGGGGGTTGGAACACTGAAGCTTTCTTT. The rearrangement links TRBV7-8 to TRBJ1-1; 10 bases match TRBD1. The CDR3 loop spans 16 amino acids. With 1 base clipped from V and 1 base from J, the junction kept 3 bases outside the gene matches. The germline CDR1 and CDR2 sequences are SGHVS and FQNEAQ.

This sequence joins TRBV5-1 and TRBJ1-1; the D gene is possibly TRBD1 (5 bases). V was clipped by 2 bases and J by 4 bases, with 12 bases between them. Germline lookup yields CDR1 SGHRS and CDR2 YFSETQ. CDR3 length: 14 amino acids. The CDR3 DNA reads TGCGCCAGCAGCTTCGGGGCCAGAGGCACTGAAGCTTTCTTT. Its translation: CASSFGARGTEAFF. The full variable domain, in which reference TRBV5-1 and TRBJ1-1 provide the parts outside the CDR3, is KAGVTQTPRYLIKTRGQQVTLSCSPISGHRSVSWYQQTPGQGLQFLFEYFSETQRNKGNFPGRFSGRQFSNSRSEMNVSTLELGDSALYLCASSFGARGTEAFFGQGTRLTVV.

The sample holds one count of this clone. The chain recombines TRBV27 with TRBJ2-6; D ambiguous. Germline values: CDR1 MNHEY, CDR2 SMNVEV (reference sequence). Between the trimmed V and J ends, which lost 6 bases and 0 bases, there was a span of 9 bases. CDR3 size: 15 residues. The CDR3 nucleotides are TGTGCCAGCAGAATAAAACGCTCTGGGGCCAACGTCCTGACTTTC. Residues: CASRIKRSGANVLTF.

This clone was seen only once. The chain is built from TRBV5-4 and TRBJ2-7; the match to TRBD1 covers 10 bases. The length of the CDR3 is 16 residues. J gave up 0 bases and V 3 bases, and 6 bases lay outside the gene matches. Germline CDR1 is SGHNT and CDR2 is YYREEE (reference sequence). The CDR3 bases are TGTGCCAGCAGCTCCGGGGGACAGGGGAGCTCCTACGAGCAGTACTTC. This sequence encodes CASSSGGQGSSYEQYF.

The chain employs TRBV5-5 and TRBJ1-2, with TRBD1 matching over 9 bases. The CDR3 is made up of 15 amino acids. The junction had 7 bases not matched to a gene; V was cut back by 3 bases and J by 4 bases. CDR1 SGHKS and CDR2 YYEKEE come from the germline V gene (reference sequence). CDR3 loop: CASSWGQGKVYGYTF. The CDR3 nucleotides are TGTGCCAGCAGCTGGGGACAGGGAAAGGTCTATGGCTACACCTTC.

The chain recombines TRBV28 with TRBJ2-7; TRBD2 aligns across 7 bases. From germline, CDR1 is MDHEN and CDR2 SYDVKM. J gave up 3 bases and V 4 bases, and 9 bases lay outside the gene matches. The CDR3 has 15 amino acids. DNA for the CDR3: TGTGCCAGCAGTTCCGGCGGCGGGAGTCTCTACGAGCAGTACTTC. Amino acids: CASSSGGGSLYEQYF.

The CDR3 sequence: CASSFWWTTDTQYF. CDR3 nucleotides: TGTGCCAGCAGTTTTTGGTGGACCACAGATACGCAGTATTTT. J is TRBJ2-3 and V is TRBV27; D unclear. The CDR3 spans 14 residues. V lost 3 bases and J lost 2, with 9 bases in between. CDR1 and CDR2 (germline): MNHEY, SMNVEV (reference sequence).

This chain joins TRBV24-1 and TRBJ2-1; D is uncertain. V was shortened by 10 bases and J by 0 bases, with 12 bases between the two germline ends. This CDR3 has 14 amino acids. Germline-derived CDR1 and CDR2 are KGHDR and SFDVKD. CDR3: CATSSTSSYNEQFF. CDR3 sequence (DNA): TGTGCCACATCAAGTACGAGCTCCTACAATGAGCAGTTCTTC.